This paragraph covers one TCR beta chain sequence. These data are taken from a study of blood T cell repertoires in COVID-19. Measured with immunoSEQ multiplex PCR; TCRdb has only the in-frame clones, and not every one. In the table there are about 78,000 clones, approximately 86% of which are singletons. Deletions cut 0 bases from V and 3 bases from J, with 10 bases between. The CDR3 extends over 15 amino acids. Germline V lookup: CDR1 LGHDT, CDR2 YNNKEL (reference sequence). The J gene is TRBJ2-3, the V gene TRBV3-1 (or the pseudogene TRBV3-2); D not certain. Sequencing was carried out using peripheral blood. The source is a man between 45 and 60 years old with active or convalescent COVID-19. The CDR3 region has the DNA TGTGCCAGCAGCCAAGATAGCCAGCATACAGATACGCAGTATTTT. This encodes CASSQDSQHTDTQYF.